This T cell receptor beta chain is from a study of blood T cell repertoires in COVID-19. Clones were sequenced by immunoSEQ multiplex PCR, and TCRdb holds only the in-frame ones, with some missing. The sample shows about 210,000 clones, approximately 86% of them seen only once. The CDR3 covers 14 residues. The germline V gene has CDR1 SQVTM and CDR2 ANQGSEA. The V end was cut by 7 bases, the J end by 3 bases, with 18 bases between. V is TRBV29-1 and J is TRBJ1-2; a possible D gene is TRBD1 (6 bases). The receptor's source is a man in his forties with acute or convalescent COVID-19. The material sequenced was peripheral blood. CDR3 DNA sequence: TGCAGCGCCTCAGGGGAACAGGGAGACTATGGCTACACCTTC. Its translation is CSASGEQGDYGYTF.